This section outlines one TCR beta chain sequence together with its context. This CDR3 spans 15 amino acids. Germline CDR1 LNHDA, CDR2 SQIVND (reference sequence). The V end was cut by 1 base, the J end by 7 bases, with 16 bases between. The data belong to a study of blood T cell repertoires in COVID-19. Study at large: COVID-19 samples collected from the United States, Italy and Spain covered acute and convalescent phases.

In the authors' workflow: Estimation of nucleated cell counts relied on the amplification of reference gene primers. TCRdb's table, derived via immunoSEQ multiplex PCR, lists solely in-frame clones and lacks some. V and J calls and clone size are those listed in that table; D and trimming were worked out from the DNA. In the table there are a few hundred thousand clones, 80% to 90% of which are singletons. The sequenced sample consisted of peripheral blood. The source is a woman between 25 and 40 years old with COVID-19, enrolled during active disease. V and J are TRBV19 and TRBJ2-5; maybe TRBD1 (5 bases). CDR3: CASSIGGTGTGTQYF. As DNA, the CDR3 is TGTGCCAGTAGTATAGGGGGTACAGGTACAGGGACCCAGTACTTC.